Listed below are T cell receptor beta chains from one sample, sequenced in a study of blood T cell repertoires in COVID-19. Sequenced by immunoSEQ multiplex PCR; TCRdb stores in-frame clones only, minus some. The repertoire consists of about 45,000 clones, with around nine tenths occurring once and the leading ten covering around 5%. Source material: peripheral blood. The origin of the receptors is a human donor in a cohort sampled during active COVID-19. Each CDR3 is given with its conserved first and last residue. The D gene is left open where the match is weak. The size of a clone is reported for some rows only, either as once, few or many, or as a class for expanded clones.

j_gene,d_gene,abundance,v_gene,CDR3aa,CDR3nt
TRBJ2-1,TRBD2,-,TRBV7-2,CASSGLAGSGGEQFF,TGTGCCAGCAGTGGACTGGCGGGGAGCGGGGGTGAGCAGTTCTTC
TRBJ2-1,-,-,TRBV6-6,CASSYSLQSYNEQFF,TGTGCCAGCAGTTACTCATTACAGAGCTACAATGAGCAGTTCTTC
TRBJ2-1,TRBD1,-,TRBV24-1,CATSDVGQGPNEQFF,TGTGCCACCAGTGACGTCGGACAGGGCCCGAATGAGCAGTTCTTC
TRBJ2-1,TRBD2,once,TRBV11-3,CASSLTPGTSANNEQFF,TGTGCCAGCAGCTTAACCCCAGGGACTAGCGCCAACAATGAGCAGTTCTTC
TRBJ2-2,TRBD1,-,TRBV7-3,CASSLNPSGTETGELFF,TGTGCCAGCAGCTTAAACCCCTCCGGGACAGAGACCGGGGAGCTGTTTTTT
TRBJ1-1,-,-,TRBV7-3,CASSLGTGSGEAFF,TGTGCCAGCAGCTTAGGTACCGGGTCGGGTGAAGCTTTCTTT
TRBJ1-2,-,-,TRBV2,CASGEPTETTNYGYTF,TGTGCCAGCGGTGAACCAACAGAGACGACTAACTATGGCTACACCTTC
TRBJ2-7,-,once,TRBV20-1,CRAISGHEQYF,TGCAGGGCGATCAGCGGCCACGAGCAGTACTTC
TRBJ2-3,TRBD2,-,TRBV10-3,CAIKGLAGGRYTDTQYF,TGTGCCATCAAGGGACTAGCGGGGGGGCGGTACACAGATACGCAGTATTTT
TRBJ2-5,TRBD1,-,TRBV6-5,CASSLFRGRLETQYF,TGTGCCAGCAGTTTGTTCAGGGGGCGGTTGGAGACCCAGTACTTC
TRBJ2-3,-,-,TRBV5-1,CASSPQGSTDTQYF,TGCGCCAGCAGCCCCCAGGGGAGCACAGATACGCAGTATTTT
TRBJ2-7,-,-,TRBV6-6,CASSYESGSYEQYF,TGTGCCAGCAGTTACGAGTCAGGATCCTACGAGCAGTACTTC
TRBJ1-1,-,once,TRBV6-2/TRBV6-3,CASSYFRTEAFF,TGTGCCAGCAGTTACTTTCGGACTGAAGCTTTCTTT
TRBJ1-5,TRBD1,-,TRBV30,CAWRDDRGPGQPQHF,TGTGCCTGGAGAGATGACAGGGGGCCGGGTCAGCCCCAGCATTTT
TRBJ2-1,TRBD1,-,TRBV27,CASSYQLRDRYNEQFF,TGTGCCAGCAGTTATCAACTACGGGACAGATACAATGAGCAGTTCTTC
TRBJ2-2,TRBD1,-,TRBV2,CASSERDRETGELFF,TGTGCCAGCAGTGAGAGGGACAGGGAAACCGGGGAGCTGTTTTTT
TRBJ1-2,-,-,TRBV6-5,CASSYSDYYGYTF,TGTGCCAGCAGTTACTCTGACTATTATGGCTACACCTTC
TRBJ1-1,-,-,TRBV7-2,CASRRGTEAFF,TGTGCCAGCAGGCGGGGCACTGAAGCTTTCTTT
TRBJ1-3,-,-,TRBV28,CASSLGNWGNTIYF,TGTGCCAGCAGTTTGGGCAATTGGGGAAACACCATATATTTT
TRBJ2-7,TRBD1,-,TRBV23-1,CASSQSGQGTYEQYF,TGCGCCAGCAGTCAATCGGGACAGGGGACCTACGAGCAGTACTTC
TRBJ1-4,TRBD1,-,TRBV7-6,CASSPGQTNEKLFF,TGTGCCAGCAGCCCGGGACAGACTAATGAAAAACTGTTTTTT
TRBJ2-1,TRBD2,-,TRBV2,CASRTGGSYNEQFF,TGTGCCAGCAGAACGGGAGGCTCCTACAATGAGCAGTTCTTC
TRBJ1-3,-,-,TRBV19,CASSISWHSGNTIYF,TGTGCCAGTAGTATTTCATGGCACTCTGGAAACACCATATATTTT
TRBJ2-2,TRBD2,-,TRBV2,CASIERETTGELFF,TGTGCCAGCATAGAGCGGGAGACCACCGGGGAGCTGTTTTTT
TRBJ2-1,-,-,TRBV24-1,CATSEKGLTYNEQFF,TGTGCCACCAGTGAGAAGGGGCTGACCTACAATGAGCAGTTCTTC
TRBJ2-1,-,-,TRBV7-3,CASSLVAGEQFF,TGTGCCAGCAGCTTAGTGGCTGGTGAGCAGTTCTTC
TRBJ1-2,-,-,TRBV7-9,CASSPYRDPLYGYTF,TGTGCCAGCAGCCCTTACAGGGATCCCCTCTATGGCTACACCTTC
TRBJ2-7,-,-,TRBV10-3,CAINPGPSSYEQYF,TGTGCCATCAATCCAGGGCCCAGCTCCTACGAGCAGTACTTC